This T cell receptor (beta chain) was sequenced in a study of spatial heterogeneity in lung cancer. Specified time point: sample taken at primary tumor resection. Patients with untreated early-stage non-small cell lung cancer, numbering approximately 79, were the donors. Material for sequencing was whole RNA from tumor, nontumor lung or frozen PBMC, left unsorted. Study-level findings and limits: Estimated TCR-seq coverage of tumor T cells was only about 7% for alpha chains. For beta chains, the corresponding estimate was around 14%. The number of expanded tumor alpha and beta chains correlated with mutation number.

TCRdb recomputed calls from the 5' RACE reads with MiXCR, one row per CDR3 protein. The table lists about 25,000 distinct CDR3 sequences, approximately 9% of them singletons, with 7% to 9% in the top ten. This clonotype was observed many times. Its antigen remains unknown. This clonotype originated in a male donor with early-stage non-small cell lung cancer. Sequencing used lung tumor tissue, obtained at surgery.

CDR3 residues: CASSSLPGPYEQYF. In nucleotides, the CDR3 is TGTGCCAGCAGCTCCCTTCCAGGGCCATACGAGCAGTACTTC. V usage is TRBV11-1 and J usage is TRBJ2-7, with D possibly TRBD1 on 5 matching bases. The CDR3 has 14 residues. Germline CDR1 and CDR2: SGHAT and FQDESV (reference sequence). Trimming took off 4 bases at V and 4 bases at J, with 14 bases between the two ends.